Listed below are T cell receptor beta chains from one sample, sequenced in a study of T cell clonotyping in hematopoietic cell transplantation. Measured with immunoSEQ multiplex PCR; TCRdb has only the in-frame clones, and not every one. The table lists around 1,800 clones, approximately 93% of them singletons. The material was peripheral blood mononuclear cells, obtained before stem cell transplant. All receptors come from a woman aged 45-65 years with acute myeloid leukemia. Some clones in this sample may be carry-over from other donors' samples. The CDR3 runs from the conserved cysteine through the conserved F or W. Fields, in order: J gene, V gene, clone size, D gene, CDR3 DNA, CDR3 protein. The D gene is left open where the match is weak. Size tells how often a clone was seen (once, few, many) or the class of an expanded clone, and some rows leave it out.

TRBJ1-1	TRBV7-2	NA	NA	TGTGCCAGCAGCCCAAGACAGGTAATACCGGGCACTGAAGCTTTCTTT	CASSPRQVIPGTEAFF
TRBJ1-6	TRBV2	NA	NA	TGTGCCAGCAGGGTGGGGGATGGGGCTACGCCCCTCCACTTT	CASRVGDGATPLHF
TRBJ1-2	TRBV4-3	NA	NA	TGCGCCAGCAGCCAAGATTCGACAGCGAAGCGGGGCTACACCTTC	CASSQDSTAKRGYTF
TRBJ1-1	TRBV30	NA	NA	TGTGCCTGGAACCCGGGACTGCAGAACACTGAAGCTTTCTTT	CAWNPGLQNTEAFF
TRBJ1-2	TRBV18	few	NA	TGTGCCAGCTCGCCCGGCTCGGCGGGCTACACCTTC	CASSPGSAGYTF
TRBJ2-3	TRBV30	NA	TRBD2	TGTGCCTGGAGTAGTAGCGGGGGGGCCCAAGATACGCAGTATTTT	CAWSSSGGAQDTQYF
TRBJ2-5	TRBV10-2	NA	NA	TGCGCCAGCAGTGACCCAGGAACCCAAGAGACCCAGTACTTC	CASSDPGTQETQYF
TRBJ2-3	TRBV30	NA	NA	TGTGCCTGGAGTGGGGGGAGCTGGGGGAGGTCGGTAGATACGCAGTATTTT	CAWSGGSWGRSVDTQYF
TRBJ1-2	TRBV7-2	NA	TRBD1	TGTGCCAGCAGTCAAATCCAGGGGGCAGGAGGCTACACCTTC	CASSQIQGAGGYTF
TRBJ2-2	TRBV11-2	NA	NA	TGTGCCAGCAGCTTCTTCCGGGACGGGGAGCTGTTTTTT	CASSFFRDGELFF
TRBJ2-1	TRBV29-1	NA	NA	TGCAGCGTTGAAATAAGGGGTGGCGTGGCGCAGTTCTTC	CSVEIRGGVAQFF
TRBJ1-1	TRBV11-3	NA	NA	TGTGCCAGCAGCTTCTCAGGGGTGGGGGGCACTGAAGCTTTCTTT	CASSFSGVGGTEAFF
TRBJ2-1	TRBV7-2	NA	TRBD2	TGTGCCAGCAGCTTAGCGGGGGGGTCCCGGAATGAGCAGTTCTTC	CASSLAGGSRNEQFF
TRBJ2-3	TRBV7-9	NA	TRBD2	TGTGCCAGCAGCTTATCTTTAGCGGGGGGGCTTAGTACAGATACGCAGTATTTT	CASSLSLAGGLSTDTQYF
TRBJ2-3	TRBV2	NA	TRBD2	TGTGCCAGCAGAGGACTAGCGGGGGGGCCAGATACGCAGTATTTT	CASRGLAGGPDTQYF
TRBJ2-3	TRBV7-9	few	TRBD1	TGTGCCAGCAGCTTAGCACAGACCGGGACAGGGGCAACAGATACGCAGTATTTT	CASSLAQTGTGATDTQYF
TRBJ2-1	TRBV27	once	TRBD2	TGTGCCAGCAGTTCTAGCGGGGTGTACAATGAGCAGTTCTTC	CASSSSGVYNEQFF
TRBJ2-3	TRBV4-2	NA	NA	TGTGCCAGCAGCCCGGGACGCGCTACGCAGTATTTT	CASSPGRATQYF
TRBJ2-1	TRBV6-6	NA	NA	TGTGCCAGCAGGCTAGAGGGGAGGGAGCAGTTCTTC	CASRLEGREQFF
TRBJ2-2	TRBV5-1	NA	NA	TGCGCCAGCAGCTTTCTGGCGGGGGCCGTCATGGCCGGGGAGCTGTTTTTT	CASSFLAGAVMAGELFF
TRBJ2-7	TRBV7-8	NA	NA	TGTGCCAGCAGCTTAAGCCCTGGCGGGGCCTACGAGCAGTACTTC	CASSLSPGGAYEQYF
TRBJ2-3	TRBV11-3	NA	NA	TGTGCCAGCAGCGTGACAGCTAGCACAGATACGCAGTATTTT	CASSVTASTDTQYF